This T cell receptor (beta chain) originates from a study of post-analysis software for immune sequencing data (dated by TCRdb to the mid-2010s). With respect to the entire study: Recorded disease courses included relapsing-remitting, secondary progressive and progressive-relapsing multiple sclerosis, with some patients lacking subtype annotation. The patient repertoires were set against 11 previously published healthy control repertoires from donors whose ages ranged from roughly 6 to 27 years. A subset of samples was prepared in parallel using single-end sample barcoding, then pooled and co-amplified after Illumina adapter ligation. General study outcomes and caveats: Patients showed significantly higher frequencies than controls for roughly five TRBV segments, among them TRBV5-6, TRBV5-1 and TRBV20-1. When samples were clustered directly using the F measure, samples prepared in the same batch co-clustered strongly, which prompted a batch-effect correction. The multiple sclerosis patient group was slightly younger than the control group. Multiple sclerosis patients had significantly lower normalized Chao1 diversity than controls, a result that suggests substantial peripheral T-cell clonal expansion.

CDR1 and CDR2 are drawn from the germline V gene (reference sequence): DFQATT, SNEGSKA. The CDR3 contains 16 residues, cysteine and phenylalanine counted. Only the CDR3 portion is preserved as DNA: 48 bases, with reading frame beginning at the first base. The method behind the library was PCR. For sequencing, an Illumina HiSeq 2500 was employed. Unique molecular identifiers were incorporated into TCR beta cDNA libraries to reduce PCR and sequencing biases. Every 1 to 10 million input T cells yielded roughly 500,000 cDNA molecules, meaning each molecule approximated one T cell. The same protocol used for the earlier healthy control dataset was applied to prepare and sequence the patient libraries. Within a given batch, samples were prepared together, multiplexed and sequenced on the same HiSeq lane. Per the original workflow: MIGEC was used to process the raw barcoded reads, and molecular identifier groups with only a single read were discarded before consensus assembly and CDR3 extraction. Clonotype tables were post-analysed with VDJtools, normalizing diversity by down-sampling all datasets to the smallest sample size. In repertoire overlap clustering, CDR3 amino acid sequences, but not nucleotide sequences, were matched to correct batch-related cross-sample contamination. The raw public reads went through TCRdb reprocessing: fastp at Q25, MiXCR clone calling, in-frame beta chains kept. Each entry merges the rows of one CDR3 protein and shows their most common DNA and genes. TCRdb, rather than the study authors, made the V and J calls. This sample is represented by fewer than 550,000 distinct CDR3 sequences; less than 40% of them were singletons. The ten largest account for 5% to 6% of the sample.

A remark on this clonotype: Its antigen is currently not known. The input lacks base qualities; no much larger clone sits a single base away.

To demonstrate the VDJtools post-analysis software, the study profiled TCR beta repertoires from the peripheral blood of 13 young patients with multiple sclerosis. The multiple sclerosis patients were children and adolescents ranging in age from 6 to 15 years. The chain employs TRBV20-1 and TRBJ2-4, with 7 central nucleotides matching TRBD2. The assigned J gene may be wrong: the sequence end matches TRBJ2-5 better. The TCR was taken from a girl aged 2 to 17 with multiple sclerosis. Sequenced input: blood. The CDR3: CSAYNPGGAQGETQYF. At the DNA level, the sequence is TGCAGTGCTTACAACCCGGGGGGTGCACAAGGGGAGACCCAGTACTTC.